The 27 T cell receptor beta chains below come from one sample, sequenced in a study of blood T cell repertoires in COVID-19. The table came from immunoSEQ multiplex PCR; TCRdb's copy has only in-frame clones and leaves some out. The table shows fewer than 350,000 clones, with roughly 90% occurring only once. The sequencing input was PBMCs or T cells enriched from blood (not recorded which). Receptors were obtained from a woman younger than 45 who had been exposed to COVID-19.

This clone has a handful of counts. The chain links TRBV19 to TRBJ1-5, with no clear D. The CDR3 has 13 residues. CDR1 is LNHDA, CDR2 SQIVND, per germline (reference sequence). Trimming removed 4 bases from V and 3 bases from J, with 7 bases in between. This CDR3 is CASSTVDNQPQHF. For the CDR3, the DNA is TGTGCCAGTAGTACGGTAGACAATCAGCCCCAGCATTTT.

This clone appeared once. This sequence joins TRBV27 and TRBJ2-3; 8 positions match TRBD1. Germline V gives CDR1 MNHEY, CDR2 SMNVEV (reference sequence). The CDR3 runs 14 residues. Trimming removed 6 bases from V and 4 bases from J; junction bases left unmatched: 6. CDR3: CASRIRTGSDTQYF. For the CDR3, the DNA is TGTGCCAGCAGGATTAGGACAGGGTCAGATACGCAGTATTTT.

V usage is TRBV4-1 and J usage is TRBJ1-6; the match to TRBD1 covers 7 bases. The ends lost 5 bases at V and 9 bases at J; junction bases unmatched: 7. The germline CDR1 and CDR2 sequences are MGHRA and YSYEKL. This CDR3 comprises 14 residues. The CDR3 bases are TGCGCCAGCAGCGCAGACAGGGTGCGTTCACCCCTCCACTTT. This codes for CASSADRVRSPLHF.

In DNA, the CDR3 is TGTGCCAGCAGCTTAGCAGTCATCGGGTACGAGCAGTACTTC. Translated, it gives CASSLAVIGYEQYF. The chain combines TRBV7-8 with TRBJ2-7; D is ambiguous. This CDR3 is built from 14 residues. Per germline, CDR1 SGHVS and CDR2 FQNEAQ. The V end was cut by 0 bases, the J end by 4 bases, with 10 bases between.

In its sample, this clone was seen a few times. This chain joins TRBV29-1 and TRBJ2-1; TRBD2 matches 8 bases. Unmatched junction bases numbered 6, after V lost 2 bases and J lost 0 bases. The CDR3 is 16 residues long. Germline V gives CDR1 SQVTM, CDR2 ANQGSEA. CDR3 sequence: CSVEYPAGDSYNEQFF. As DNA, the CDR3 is TGCAGCGTTGAATACCCAGCGGGAGACTCCTACAATGAGCAGTTCTTC.

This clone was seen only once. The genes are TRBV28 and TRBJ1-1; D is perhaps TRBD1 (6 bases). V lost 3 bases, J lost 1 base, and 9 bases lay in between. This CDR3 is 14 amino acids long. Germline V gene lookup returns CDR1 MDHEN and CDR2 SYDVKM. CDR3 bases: TGTGCCAGCAGTTTGCAGGGGACGAACACTGAAGCTTTCTTT. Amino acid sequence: CASSLQGTNTEAFF. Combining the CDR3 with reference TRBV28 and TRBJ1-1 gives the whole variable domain DVKVTQSSRYLVKRTGEKVFLECVQDMDHENMFWYRQDPGLGLRLIYFSYDVKMKEKGDIPEGYSVSREKKERFSLILESASTNQTSMYLCASSLQGTNTEAFFGQGTRLTVV.

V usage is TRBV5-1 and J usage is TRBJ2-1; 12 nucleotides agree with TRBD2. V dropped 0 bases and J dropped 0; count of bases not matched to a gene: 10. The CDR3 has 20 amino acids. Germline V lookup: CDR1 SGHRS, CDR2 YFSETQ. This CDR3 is CASSLVLAGGLTSSYNEQFF. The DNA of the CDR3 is TGCGCCAGCAGCTTGGTACTAGCGGGAGGTTTAACAAGCTCCTACAATGAGCAGTTCTTC.

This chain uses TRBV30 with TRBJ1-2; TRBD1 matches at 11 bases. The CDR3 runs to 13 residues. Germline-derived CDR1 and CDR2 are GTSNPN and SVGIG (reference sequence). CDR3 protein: CLGQGARSYGYTF. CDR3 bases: TGTCTCGGACAGGGGGCGCGAAGCTATGGCTACACCTTC.

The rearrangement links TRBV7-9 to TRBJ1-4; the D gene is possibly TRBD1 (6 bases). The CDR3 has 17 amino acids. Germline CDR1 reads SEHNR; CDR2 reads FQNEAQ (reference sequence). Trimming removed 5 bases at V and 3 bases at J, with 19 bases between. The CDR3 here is CASSHPRRGKANEKLFF. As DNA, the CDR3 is TGTGCCAGCAGCCATCCTCGAAGGGGGAAAGCTAATGAAAAACTGTTTTTT.

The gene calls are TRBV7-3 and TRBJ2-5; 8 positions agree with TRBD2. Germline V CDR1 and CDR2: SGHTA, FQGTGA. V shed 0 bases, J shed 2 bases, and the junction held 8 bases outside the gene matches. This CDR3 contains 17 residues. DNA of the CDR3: TGTGCCAGCAGCTTAACGCGGGTAGCGGGATATCAAGAGACCCAGTACTTC. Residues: CASSLTRVAGYQETQYF.

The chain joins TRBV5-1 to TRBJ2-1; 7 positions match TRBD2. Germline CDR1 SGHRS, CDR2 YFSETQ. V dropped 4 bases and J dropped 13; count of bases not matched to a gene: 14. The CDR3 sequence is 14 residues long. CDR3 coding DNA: TGCGCCAGCAGCCCCCGCTCAACTAGCGTTTATCAGTTCTTC. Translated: CASSPRSTSVYQFF.

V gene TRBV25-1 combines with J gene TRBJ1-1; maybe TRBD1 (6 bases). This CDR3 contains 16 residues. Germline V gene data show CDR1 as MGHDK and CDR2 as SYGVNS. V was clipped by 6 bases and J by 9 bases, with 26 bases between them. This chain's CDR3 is CASSPSTAGAYVQAFF. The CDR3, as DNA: TGTGCCAGCAGCCCCAGCACCGCGGGGGCCTACGTACAAGCTTTCTTT.

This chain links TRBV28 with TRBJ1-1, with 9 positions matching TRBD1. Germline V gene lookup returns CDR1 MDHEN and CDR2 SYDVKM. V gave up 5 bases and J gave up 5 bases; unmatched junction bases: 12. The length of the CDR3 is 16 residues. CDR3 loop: CASSRLQGARQTEAFF. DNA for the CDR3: TGTGCCAGCAGTCGCCTACAGGGGGCGAGACAAACTGAAGCTTTCTTT.

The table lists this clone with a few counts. CDR3: CASSSRLAGAADEQFF. The DNA of the CDR3 is TGTGCCAGCAGCAGCCGGCTAGCGGGAGCTGCGGATGAGCAGTTCTTC. V gene TRBV7-6 combines with J gene TRBJ2-1, with 10 bases matching TRBD2. The junction had 12 bases not matched to a gene; V was cut back by 5 bases and J by 8 bases. Germline V gene lookup returns CDR1 SGHVS and CDR2 FNYEAQ. This CDR3 spans 16 amino acids.

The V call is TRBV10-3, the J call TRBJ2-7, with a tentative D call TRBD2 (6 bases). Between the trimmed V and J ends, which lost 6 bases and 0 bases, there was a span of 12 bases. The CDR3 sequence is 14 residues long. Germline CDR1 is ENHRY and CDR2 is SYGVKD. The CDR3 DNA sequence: TGTGCCATCAGGGGAGTCGGGAGCTCCTACGAGCAGTACTTC. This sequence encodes CAIRGVGSSYEQYF.

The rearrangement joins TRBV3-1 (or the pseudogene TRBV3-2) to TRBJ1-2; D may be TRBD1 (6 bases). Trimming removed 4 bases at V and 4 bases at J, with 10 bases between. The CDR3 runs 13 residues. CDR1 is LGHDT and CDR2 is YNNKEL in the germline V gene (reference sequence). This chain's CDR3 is CASSRGQTYGYTF. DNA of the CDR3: TGTGCCAGCAGCCGCGGACAGACCTATGGCTACACCTTC.

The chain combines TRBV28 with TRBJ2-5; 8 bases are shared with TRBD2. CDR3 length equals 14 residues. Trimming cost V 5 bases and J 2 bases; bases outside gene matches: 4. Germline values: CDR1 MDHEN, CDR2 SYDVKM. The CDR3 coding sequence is TGTGCCAGCAGTAAAACTAGCGGTCAAGAGACCCAGTACTTC. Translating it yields CASSKTSGQETQYF.

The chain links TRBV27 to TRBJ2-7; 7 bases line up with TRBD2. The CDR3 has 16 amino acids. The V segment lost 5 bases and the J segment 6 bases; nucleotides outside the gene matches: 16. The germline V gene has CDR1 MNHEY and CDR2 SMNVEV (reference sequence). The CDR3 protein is CASSAESGVFLGEQYF. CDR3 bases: TGTGCCAGCAGTGCCGAGAGCGGGGTCTTTTTGGGCGAGCAGTACTTC.

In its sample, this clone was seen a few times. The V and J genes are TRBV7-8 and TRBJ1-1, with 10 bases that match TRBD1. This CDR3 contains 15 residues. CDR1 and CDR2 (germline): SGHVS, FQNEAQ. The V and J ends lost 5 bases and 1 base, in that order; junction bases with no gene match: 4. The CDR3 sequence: CASSGQGGENTEAFF. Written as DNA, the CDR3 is TGTGCCAGCAGCGGACAGGGGGGCGAGAACACTGAAGCTTTCTTT.

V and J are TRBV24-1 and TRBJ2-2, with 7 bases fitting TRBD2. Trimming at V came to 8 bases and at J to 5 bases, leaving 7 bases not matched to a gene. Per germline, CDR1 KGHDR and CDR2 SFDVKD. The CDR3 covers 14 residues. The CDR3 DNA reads TGTGCCACCACCCGGGGGGACCTAACCGGGGAGCTGTTTTTT. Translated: CATTRGDLTGELFF.

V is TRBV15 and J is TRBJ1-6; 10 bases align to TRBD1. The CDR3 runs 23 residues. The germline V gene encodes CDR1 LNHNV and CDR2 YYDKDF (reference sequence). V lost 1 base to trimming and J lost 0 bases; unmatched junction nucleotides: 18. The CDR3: CATSRVSVFSLDRGSSYNSPLHF. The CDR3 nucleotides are TGTGCCACCAGCAGAGTTTCGGTCTTTTCCCTGGACAGGGGGAGCTCCTATAATTCACCCCTCCACTTT.

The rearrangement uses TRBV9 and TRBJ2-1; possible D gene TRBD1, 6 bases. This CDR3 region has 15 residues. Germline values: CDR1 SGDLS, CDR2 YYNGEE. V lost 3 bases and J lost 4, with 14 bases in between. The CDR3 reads CASSAQGALYNEQFF. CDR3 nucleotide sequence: TGTGCCAGCAGCGCACAGGGCGCCCTTTACAATGAGCAGTTCTTC.

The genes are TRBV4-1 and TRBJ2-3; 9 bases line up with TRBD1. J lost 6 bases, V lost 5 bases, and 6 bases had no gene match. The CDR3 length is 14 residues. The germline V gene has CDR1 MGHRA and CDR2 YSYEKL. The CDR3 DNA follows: TGCGCCAGCAGCTCGGGACAGGGAAAGGATACGCAGTATTTT. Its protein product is CASSSGQGKDTQYF.

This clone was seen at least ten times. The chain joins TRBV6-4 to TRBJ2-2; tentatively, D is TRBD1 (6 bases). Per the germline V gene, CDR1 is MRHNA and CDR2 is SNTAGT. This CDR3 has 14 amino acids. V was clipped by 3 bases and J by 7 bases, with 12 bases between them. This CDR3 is CASSEVRGGGELFF. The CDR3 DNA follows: TGTGCCAGCAGTGAAGTCAGGGGCGGCGGGGAGCTGTTTTTT.

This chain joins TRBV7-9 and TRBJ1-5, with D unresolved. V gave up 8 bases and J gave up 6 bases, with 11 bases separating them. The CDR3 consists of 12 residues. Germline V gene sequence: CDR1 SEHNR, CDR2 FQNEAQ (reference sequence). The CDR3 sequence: CASAGEGQPQHF. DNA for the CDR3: TGTGCCAGCGCCGGGGAGGGTCAGCCCCAGCATTTT. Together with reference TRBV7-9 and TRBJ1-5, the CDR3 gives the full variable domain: DTGVSQNPRHKITKRGQNVTFRCDPISEHNRLYWYRQTLGQGPEFLTYFQNEAQLEKSRLLSDRFSAERPKGSFSTLEIQRTEQGDSAMYLCASAGEGQPQHFGDGTRLSIL.

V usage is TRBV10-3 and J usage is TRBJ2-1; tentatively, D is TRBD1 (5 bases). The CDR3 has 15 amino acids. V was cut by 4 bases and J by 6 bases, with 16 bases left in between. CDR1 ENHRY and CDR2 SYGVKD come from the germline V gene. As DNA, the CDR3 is TGTGCCATCAGTGTAGACAGTAGAAGGGTCAATGAGCAGTTCTTC. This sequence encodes CAISVDSRRVNEQFF.

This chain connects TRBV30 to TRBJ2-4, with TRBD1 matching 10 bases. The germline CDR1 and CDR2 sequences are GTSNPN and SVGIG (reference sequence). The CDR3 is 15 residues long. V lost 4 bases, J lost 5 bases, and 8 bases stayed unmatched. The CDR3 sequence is CAWIPDRGLENIQYF. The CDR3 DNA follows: TGTGCCTGGATCCCAGACAGGGGGCTTGAAAACATTCAGTACTTC.